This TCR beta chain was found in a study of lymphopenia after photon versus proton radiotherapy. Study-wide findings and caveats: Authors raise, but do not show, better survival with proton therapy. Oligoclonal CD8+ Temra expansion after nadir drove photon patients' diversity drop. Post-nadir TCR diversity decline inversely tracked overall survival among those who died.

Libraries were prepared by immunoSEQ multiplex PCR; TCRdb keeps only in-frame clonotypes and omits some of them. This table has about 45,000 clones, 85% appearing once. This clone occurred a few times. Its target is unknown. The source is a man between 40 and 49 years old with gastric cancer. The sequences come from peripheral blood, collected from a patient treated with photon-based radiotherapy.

This chain's CDR3 is CASSLGAHTDTQYF. The CDR3 region has the DNA TGTGCCAGCAGCTTGGGGGCCCACACAGATACGCAGTATTTT. The rearrangement joins TRBV5-6 to TRBJ2-3; D gene unclear. Trimming stripped 0 bases from V and 2 bases from J, with 7 bases between. The V gene's germline CDR1 is SGHDT and CDR2 YYEEEE. The CDR3 has 14 amino acids.